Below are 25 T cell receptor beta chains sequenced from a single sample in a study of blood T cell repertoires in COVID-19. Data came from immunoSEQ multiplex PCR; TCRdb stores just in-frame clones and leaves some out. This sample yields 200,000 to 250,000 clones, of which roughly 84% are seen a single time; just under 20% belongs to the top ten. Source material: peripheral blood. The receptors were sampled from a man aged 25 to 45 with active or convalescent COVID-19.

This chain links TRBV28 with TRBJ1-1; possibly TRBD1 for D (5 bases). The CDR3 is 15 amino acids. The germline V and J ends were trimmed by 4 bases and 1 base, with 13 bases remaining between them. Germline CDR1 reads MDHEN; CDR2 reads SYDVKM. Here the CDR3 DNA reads TGTGCCAGCAGTTCGTCAGGGTGGGGGAACACTGAAGCTTTCTTT. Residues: CASSSSGWGNTEAFF.

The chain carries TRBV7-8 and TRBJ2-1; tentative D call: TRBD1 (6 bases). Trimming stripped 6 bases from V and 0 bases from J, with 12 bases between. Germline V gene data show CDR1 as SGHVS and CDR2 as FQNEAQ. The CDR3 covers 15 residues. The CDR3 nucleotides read TGTGCCAGCAGACGTGACAGGAGCTCCTACAATGAGCAGTTCTTC. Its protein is CASRRDRSSYNEQFF.

CDR3 residues: CASSRTGTGQKLFF. The CDR3 nucleotides read TGTGCCAGCAGCCGAACCGGGACAGGGCAAAAACTGTTTTTT. V and J are TRBV6-6 and TRBJ1-4, with 9 bases matching TRBD1. V shed 6 bases and J 9 bases; nucleotides not matched to a gene: 8. This CDR3 region has 14 residues. CDR1 and CDR2 from the germline V gene are MNHNY and SVGAGI (reference sequence).

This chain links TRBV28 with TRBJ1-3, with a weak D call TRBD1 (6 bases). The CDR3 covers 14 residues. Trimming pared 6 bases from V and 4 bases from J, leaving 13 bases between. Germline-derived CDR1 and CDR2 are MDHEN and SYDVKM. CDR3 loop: CASSYTGPGNTIYF. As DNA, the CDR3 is TGTGCCAGCAGCTATACAGGGCCCGGAAACACCATATATTTT.

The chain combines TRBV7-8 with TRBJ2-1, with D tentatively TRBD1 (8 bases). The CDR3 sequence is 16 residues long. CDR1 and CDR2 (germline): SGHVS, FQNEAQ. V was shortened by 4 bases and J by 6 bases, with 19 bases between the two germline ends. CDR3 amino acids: CASSSPGQGGFNEQFF. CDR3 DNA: TGTGCCAGCAGCTCCCCCGGACAGGGAGGGTTCAATGAGCAGTTCTTC.

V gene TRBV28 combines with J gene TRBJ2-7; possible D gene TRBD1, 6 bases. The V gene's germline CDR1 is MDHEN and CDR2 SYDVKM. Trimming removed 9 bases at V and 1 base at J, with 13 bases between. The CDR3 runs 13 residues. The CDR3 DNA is TGTGCCAGTTCCGGGACACAATCCTACGAGCAGTACTTC. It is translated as CASSGTQSYEQYF.

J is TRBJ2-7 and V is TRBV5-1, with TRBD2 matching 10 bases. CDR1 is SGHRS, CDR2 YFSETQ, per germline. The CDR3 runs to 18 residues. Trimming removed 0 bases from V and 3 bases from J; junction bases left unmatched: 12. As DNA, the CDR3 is TGCGCCAGCAGCTTGGGACTAGCGGGCGAGCTAGCCCACTACGAGCAGTACTTC. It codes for CASSLGLAGELAHYEQYF.

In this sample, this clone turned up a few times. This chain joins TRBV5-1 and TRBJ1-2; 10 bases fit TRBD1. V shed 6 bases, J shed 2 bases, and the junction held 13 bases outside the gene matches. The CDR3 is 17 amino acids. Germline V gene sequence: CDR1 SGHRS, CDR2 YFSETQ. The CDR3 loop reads CASNPATGTGANYGYTF. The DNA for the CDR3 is TGCGCCAGCAACCCCGCTACCGGGACAGGGGCGAACTATGGCTACACCTTC.

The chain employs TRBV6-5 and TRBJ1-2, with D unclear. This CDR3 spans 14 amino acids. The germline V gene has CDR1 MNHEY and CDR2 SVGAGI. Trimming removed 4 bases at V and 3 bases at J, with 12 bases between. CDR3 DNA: TGTGCCAGCAGTTTAATCCGGGGTGACTATGGCTACACCTTC. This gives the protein CASSLIRGDYGYTF.

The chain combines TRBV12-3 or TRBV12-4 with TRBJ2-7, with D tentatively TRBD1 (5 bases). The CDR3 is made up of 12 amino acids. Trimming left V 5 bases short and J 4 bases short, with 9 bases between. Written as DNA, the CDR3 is TGTGCCAGCAGTACCCAGGGTTACGAGCAGTACTTC. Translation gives CASSTQGYEQYF.

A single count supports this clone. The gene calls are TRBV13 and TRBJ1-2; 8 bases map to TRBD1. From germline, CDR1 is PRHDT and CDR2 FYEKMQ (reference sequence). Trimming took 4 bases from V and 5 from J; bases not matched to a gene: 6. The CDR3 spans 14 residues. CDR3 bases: TGTGCCAGCAGCTCCGACAGGGGCCAATATGGCTACACCTTC. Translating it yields CASSSDRGQYGYTF.

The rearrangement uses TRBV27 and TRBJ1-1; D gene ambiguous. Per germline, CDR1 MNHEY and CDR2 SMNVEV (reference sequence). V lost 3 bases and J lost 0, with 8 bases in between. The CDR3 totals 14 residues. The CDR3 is CASSFRNMNTEAFF. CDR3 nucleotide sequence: TGTGCCAGCAGTTTCAGAAACATGAACACTGAAGCTTTCTTT.

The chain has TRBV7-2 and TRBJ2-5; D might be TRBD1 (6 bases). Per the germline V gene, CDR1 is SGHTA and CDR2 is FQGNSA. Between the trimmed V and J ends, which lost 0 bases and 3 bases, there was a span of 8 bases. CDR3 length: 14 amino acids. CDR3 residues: CASSLAGQKETQYF. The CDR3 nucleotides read TGTGCCAGCAGCTTAGCAGGACAGAAAGAGACCCAGTACTTC.

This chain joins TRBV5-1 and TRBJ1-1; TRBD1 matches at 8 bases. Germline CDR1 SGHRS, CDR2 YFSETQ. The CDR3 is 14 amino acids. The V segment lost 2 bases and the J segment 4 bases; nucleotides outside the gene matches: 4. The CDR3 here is CASSFAQGATEAFF. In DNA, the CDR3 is TGCGCCAGCAGCTTCGCCCAGGGGGCCACTGAAGCTTTCTTT.

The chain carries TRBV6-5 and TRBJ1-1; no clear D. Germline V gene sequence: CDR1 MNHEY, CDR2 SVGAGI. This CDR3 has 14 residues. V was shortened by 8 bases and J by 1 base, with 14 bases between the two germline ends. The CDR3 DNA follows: TGTGCCAGCTTCCTAAGCCGGGGGAACACTGAAGCTTTCTTT. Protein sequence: CASFLSRGNTEAFF.

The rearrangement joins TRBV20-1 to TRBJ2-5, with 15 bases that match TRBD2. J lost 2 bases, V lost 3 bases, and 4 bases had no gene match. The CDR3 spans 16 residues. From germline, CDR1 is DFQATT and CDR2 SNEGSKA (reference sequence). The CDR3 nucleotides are TGCAGTGCTAGTAGGACTAGCGGGGGGGGGCAAGAGACCCAGTACTTC. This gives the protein CSASRTSGGGQETQYF.

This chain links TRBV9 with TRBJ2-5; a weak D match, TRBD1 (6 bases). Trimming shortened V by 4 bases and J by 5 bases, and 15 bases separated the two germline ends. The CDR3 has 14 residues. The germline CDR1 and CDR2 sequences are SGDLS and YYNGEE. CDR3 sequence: CASSFRGGGETQYF. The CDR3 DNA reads TGTGCCAGCAGCTTCAGGGGTGGCGGGGAGACCCAGTACTTC.

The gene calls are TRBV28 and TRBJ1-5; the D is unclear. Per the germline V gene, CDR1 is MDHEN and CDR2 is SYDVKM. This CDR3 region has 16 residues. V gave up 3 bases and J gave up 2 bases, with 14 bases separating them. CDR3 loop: CASSFPGIAGNQPQHF. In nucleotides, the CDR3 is TGTGCCAGCAGTTTTCCCGGGATAGCGGGCAATCAGCCCCAGCATTTT.

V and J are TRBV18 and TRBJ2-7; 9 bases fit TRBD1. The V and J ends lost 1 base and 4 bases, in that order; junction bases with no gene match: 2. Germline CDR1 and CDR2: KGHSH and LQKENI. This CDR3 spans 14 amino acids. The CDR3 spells CASSPRDRVYEQYF. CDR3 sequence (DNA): TGTGCCAGCTCACCACGGGACAGGGTGTACGAGCAGTACTTC.

The CDR3 sequence: CASSLRTENTEAFF. The CDR3 DNA sequence: TGTGCCAGCAGTCTTAGGACAGAGAACACTGAAGCTTTCTTT. The V call is TRBV6-5, the J call TRBJ1-1; D is possibly TRBD1 (6 bases). The CDR3 is 14 residues long. V lost 5 bases, J lost 1 base, and 11 bases lay in between. Germline V gene sequence: CDR1 MNHEY, CDR2 SVGAGI.

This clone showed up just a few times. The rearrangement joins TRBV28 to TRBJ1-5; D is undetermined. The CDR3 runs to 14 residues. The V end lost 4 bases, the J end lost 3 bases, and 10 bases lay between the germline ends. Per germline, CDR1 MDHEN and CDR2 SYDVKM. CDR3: CASSSLPPNQPQHF. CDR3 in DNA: TGTGCCAGCAGTTCCCTTCCCCCCAATCAGCCCCAGCATTTT. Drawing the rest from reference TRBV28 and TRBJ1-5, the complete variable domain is DVKVTQSSRYLVKRTGEKVFLECVQDMDHENMFWYRQDPGLGLRLIYFSYDVKMKEKGDIPEGYSVSREKKERFSLILESASTNQTSMYLCASSSLPPNQPQHFGDGTRLSIL.

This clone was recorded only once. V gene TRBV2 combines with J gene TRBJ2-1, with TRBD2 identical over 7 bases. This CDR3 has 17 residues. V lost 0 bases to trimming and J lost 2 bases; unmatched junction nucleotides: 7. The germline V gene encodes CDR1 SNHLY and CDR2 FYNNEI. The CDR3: CASSEATRGLAYNEQFF. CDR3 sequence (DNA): TGTGCCAGCAGTGAAGCGACGCGAGGACTAGCCTACAATGAGCAGTTCTTC. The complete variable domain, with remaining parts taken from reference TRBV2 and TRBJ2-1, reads EPEVTQTPSHQVTQMGQEVILRCVPISNHLYFYWYRQILGQKVEFLVSFYNNEISEKSEIFDDQFSVERPDGSNFTLKIRSTKLEDSAMYFCASSEATRGLAYNEQFFGPGTRLTVL.

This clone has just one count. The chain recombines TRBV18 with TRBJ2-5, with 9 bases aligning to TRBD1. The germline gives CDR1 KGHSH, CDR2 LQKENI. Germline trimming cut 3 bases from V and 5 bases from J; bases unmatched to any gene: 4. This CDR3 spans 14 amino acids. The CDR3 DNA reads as TGTGCCAGCTCACCCACAGGGGGCCTCGAGACCCAGTACTTC. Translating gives CASSPTGGLETQYF. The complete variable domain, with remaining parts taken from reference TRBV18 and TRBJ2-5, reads NAGVMQNPRHLVRRRGQEARLRCSPMKGHSHVYWYRQLPEEGLKFMVYLQKENIIDESGMPKERFSAEFPKEGPSILRIQQVVRGDSAAYFCASSPTGGLETQYFGPGTRLLVL.

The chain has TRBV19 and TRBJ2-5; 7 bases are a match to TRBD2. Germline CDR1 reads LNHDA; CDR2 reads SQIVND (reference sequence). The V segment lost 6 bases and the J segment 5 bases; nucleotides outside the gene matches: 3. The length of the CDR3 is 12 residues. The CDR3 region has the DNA TGTGCCAGTAGAGACGGGGGGGAGACCCAGTACTTC. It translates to CASRDGGETQYF.

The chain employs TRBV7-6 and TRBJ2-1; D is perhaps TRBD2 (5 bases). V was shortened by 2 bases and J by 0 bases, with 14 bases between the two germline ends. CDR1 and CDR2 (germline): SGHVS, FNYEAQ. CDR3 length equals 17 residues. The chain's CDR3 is CASSLRGLGSSYNEQFF. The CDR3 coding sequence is TGTGCCAGCAGCTTACGCGGACTTGGCAGCTCCTACAATGAGCAGTTCTTC.